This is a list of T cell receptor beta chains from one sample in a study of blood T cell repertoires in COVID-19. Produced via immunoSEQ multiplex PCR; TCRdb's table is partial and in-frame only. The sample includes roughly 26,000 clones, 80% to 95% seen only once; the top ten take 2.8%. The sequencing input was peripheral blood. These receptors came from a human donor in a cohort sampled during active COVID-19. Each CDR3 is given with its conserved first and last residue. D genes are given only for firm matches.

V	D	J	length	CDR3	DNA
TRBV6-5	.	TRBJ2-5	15	CASSFAGNPQETQYF	TGTGCCAGCAGTTTCGCGGGGAACCCACAAGAGACCCAGTACTTC
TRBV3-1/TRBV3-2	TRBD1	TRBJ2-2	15	CASSAPGQGTGELFF	TGTGCCAGCAGCGCCCCGGGACAGGGCACCGGGGAGCTGTTTTTT
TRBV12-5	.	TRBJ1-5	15	CASGLGEYRNQPQHF	TGTGCTAGTGGTTTGGGGGAGTACCGCAATCAGCCCCAGCATTTT
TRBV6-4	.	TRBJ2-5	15	CASSDPPRAQETQYF	TGTGCCAGCAGTGACCCCCCGAGGGCCCAAGAGACCCAGTACTTC
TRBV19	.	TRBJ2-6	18	CASSIVSWRISGANVLTF	TGTGCCAGTAGTATAGTAAGTTGGCGGATCTCTGGGGCCAACGTCCTGACTTTC
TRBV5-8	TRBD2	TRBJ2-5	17	CASSPGTSGSRVETQYF	TGTGCCAGCAGCCCAGGGACTAGCGGGTCTCGGGTAGAGACCCAGTACTTC
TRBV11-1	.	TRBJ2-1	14	CASSLGVSNNEQFF	TGTGCCAGCAGCTTAGGAGTGTCCAACAATGAGCAGTTCTTC
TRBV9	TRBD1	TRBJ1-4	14	CASSVGQGGEKLFF	TGTGCCAGCAGCGTAGGACAGGGTGGAGAAAAACTGTTTTTT
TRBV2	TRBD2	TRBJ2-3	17	CASSEMYGRGSTDTQYF	TGTGCCAGCAGTGAAATGTACGGGCGGGGGAGCACAGATACGCAGTATTTT
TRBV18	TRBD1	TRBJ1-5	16	CASSSGQVGVDQPQHF	TGTGCCAGCTCATCTGGACAGGTTGGGGTCGATCAGCCCCAGCATTTT
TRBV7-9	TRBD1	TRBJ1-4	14	CASSFGTGKEKLFF	TGTGCCAGCAGCTTTGGGACAGGGAAAGAAAAACTGTTTTTT
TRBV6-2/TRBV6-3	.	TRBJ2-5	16	CASSYSLSDSQETQYF	TGTGCCAGCAGTTACTCATTAAGTGACAGCCAAGAGACCCAGTACTTC
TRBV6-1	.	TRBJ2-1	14	CASSDSTTANEQFF	TGTGCCAGCAGTGATTCTACCACTGCCAATGAGCAGTTCTTC